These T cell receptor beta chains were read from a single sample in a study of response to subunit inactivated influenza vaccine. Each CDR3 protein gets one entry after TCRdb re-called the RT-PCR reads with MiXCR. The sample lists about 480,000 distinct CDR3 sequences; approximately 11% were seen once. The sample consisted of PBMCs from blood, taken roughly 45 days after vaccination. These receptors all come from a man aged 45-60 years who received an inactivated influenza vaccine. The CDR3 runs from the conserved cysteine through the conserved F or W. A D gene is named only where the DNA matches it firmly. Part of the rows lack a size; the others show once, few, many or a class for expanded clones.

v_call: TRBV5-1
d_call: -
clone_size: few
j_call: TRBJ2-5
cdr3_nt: TGCGCCAGCAGCTTGGACAGGGTGGAGGAGACCCAGTACTTC
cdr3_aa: CASSLDRVEETQYF

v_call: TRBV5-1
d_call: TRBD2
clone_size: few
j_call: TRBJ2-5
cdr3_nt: TGCGCCAGCAGCTTGCGAGCGGGGGGGCCGGGGCAAGAGACCCAGTACTTC
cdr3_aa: CASSLRAGGPGQETQYF

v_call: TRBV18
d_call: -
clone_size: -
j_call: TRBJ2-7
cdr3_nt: TGTGCCAGCTCCTTCAGAGGAACCCCCTACGAGCAGTACTTC
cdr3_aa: CASSFRGTPYEQYF

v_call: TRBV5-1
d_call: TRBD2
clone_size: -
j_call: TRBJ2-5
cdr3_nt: TGCGCCAGCAGCTTTGGACTAGCGGCCCAAGAGACCCAGTACTTC
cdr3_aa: CASSFGLAAQETQYF

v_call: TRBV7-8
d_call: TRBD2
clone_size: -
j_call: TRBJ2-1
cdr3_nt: TGTGCCAGCAGCTCAGTCGGCGGGGGGGCCCAATTAGAGCAGTTCTTC
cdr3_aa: CASSSVGGGAQLEQFF

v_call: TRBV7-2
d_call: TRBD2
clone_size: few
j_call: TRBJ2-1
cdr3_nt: TGTGCCAGCAGCCCCGCTCCTAGCGGGAGTTCCTATGAGCAGTTCTTC
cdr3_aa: CASSPAPSGSSYEQFF

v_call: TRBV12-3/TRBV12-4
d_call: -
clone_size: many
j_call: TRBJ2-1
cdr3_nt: TGTGCCAGCAGTTTGGCCGGGGGACGATCAGATGAGCAGTTCTTC
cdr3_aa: CASSLAGGRSDEQFF

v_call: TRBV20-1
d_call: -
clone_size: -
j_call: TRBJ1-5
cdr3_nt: TGCAGTGCCTCCGCCGGAGGGCCTTTTAGCAATCAGCCCCAGCATTTT
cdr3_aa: CSASAGGPFSNQPQHF

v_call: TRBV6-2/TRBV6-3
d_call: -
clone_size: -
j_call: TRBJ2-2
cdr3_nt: TGTGCCACGGATACTCAGGGTCCCGGGGAGCTGTTTTTT
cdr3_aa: CATDTQGPGELFF

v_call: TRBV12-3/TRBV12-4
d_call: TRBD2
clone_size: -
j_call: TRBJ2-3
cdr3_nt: TGTGCCAGCAGGCATGGGGGGGTGAGAACAGATACGCAGTATTTT
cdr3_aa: CASRHGGVRTDTQYF

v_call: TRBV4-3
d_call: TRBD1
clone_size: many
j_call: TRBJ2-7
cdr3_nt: TGTGCCAGCAGCTACGGACAGGGAGGTGAGCAGTACTTC
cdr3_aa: CASSYGQGGEQYF

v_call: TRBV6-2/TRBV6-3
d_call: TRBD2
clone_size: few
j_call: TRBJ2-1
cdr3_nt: TGTGCCAACCACGGGAATCTAGCGGGATACAATGAGCAGTTCTTC
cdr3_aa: CANHGNLAGYNEQFF

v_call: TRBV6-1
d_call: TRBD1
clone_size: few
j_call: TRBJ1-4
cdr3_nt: TGTGCCAGCAGAAGGACAGGGAGCGAAAAACTGTTTTTT
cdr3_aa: CASRRTGSEKLFF

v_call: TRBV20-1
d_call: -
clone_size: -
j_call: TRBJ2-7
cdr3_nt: TGCAGTGCTAGAGATAAGGACCTCTACGAGCAGTACTTC
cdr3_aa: CSARDKDLYEQYF

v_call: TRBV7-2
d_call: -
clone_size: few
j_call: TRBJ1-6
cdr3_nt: TGTGCCAGCAGCTTATCCCCAGGTTCCTCCTATAATTCACCCCTCCACTTT
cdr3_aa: CASSLSPGSSYNSPLHF

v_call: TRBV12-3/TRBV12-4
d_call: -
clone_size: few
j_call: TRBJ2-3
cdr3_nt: TGTGCCAGCAGCCCTATCTTAGATACGCAGTATTTT
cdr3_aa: CASSPILDTQYF

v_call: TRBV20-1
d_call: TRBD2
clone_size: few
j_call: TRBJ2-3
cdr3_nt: TGCAGTGCTAGTGCTAGCGGGGACACAGATACGCAGTATTTT
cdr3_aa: CSASASGDTDTQYF

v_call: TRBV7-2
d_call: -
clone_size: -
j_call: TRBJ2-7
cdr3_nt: TGTGCCAGCACCACGATGGATTTGGGAACCTACGAGCAGTACTTC
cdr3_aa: CASTTMDLGTYEQYF

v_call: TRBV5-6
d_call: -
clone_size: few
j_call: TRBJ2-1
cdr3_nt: TGTGCCAGCACCGTTGGCAGTGAGCAGTTCTTC
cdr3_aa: CASTVGSEQFF

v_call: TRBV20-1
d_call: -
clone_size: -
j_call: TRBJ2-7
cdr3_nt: TGCAGTGCTATCCCAGGGGTCAGGGGCGAGCAGTACTTC
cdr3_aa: CSAIPGVRGEQYF

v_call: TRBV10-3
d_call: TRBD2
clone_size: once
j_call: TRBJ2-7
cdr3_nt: TGTGCCATCGGCCCTGAGACTAGCGCCTACGAGCAGGACTTC
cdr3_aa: CAIGPETSAYEQDF

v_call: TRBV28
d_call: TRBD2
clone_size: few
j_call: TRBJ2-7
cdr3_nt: TGTGCCAGCAGTTTCACCTCGGGGGGCTACGAGCAGTACTTC
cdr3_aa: CASSFTSGGYEQYF

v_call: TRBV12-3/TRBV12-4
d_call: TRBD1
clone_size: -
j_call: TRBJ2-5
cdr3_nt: TGTGCCAGCAGTCGAACCGGACAGGGAGGAGGGGAGACCCAGTACTTC
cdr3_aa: CASSRTGQGGGETQYF

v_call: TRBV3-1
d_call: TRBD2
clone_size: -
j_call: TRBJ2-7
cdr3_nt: TGTGCCAGCAGCCTTAGCGGGGGTTCTCGGGAGCAGTACTTC
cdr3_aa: CASSLSGGSREQYF

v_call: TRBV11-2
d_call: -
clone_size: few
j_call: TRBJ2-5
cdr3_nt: TGTGCCAGCAGCTTAGCAGTTGGCCGGGGAGAAGAGACCCAGTACTTC
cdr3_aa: CASSLAVGRGEETQYF

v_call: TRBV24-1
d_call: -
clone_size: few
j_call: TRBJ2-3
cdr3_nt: TGTGCCACCAGTTCCCCGAGCACAGATACGCAGTATTTT
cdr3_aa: CATSSPSTDTQYF

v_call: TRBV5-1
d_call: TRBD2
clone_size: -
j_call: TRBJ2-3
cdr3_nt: TGCGCCAGCAGCTTACGCCGAATACTTAAGACTAGCGGATTCACAGATACGCAGTATTTT
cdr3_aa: CASSLRRILKTSGFTDTQYF

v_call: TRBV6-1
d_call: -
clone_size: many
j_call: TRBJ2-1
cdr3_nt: TGTGCCAGCAGTGAACCGAATGAGCAGTTCTTC
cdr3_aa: CASSEPNEQFF

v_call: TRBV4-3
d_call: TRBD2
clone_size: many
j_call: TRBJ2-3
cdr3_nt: TGCGCCAGCAGCCAAGATGAAGGACTAGCGGGAGCCGGAGATACGCAGTATTTT
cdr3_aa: CASSQDEGLAGAGDTQYF

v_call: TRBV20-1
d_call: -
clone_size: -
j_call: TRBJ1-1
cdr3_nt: TGCAGTGCTAGAGATTACGGCTTAGAAGCTTTCTTT
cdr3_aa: CSARDYGLEAFF

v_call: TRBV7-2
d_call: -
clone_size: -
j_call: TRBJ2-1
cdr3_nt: TGTGCCAGCAGTCCAGACTCCGGGGGCTACAATGAGCAGTTCTTC
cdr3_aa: CASSPDSGGYNEQFF

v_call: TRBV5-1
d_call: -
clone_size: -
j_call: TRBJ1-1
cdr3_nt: TGCGCCAGCAGCTTATCATCCCCGGGGACTGAAGCTTTCTTT
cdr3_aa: CASSLSSPGTEAFF

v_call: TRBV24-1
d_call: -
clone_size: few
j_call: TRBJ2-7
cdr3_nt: TGTGCCACCAGTGATTTGAGCGACGGGGACGAGCAGTACTTC
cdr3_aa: CATSDLSDGDEQYF

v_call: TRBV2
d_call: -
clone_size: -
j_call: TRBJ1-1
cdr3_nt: TGTGCCAGCAGTGATGGGAGAAACACTGAAGCTTTCTTT
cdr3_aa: CASSDGRNTEAFF

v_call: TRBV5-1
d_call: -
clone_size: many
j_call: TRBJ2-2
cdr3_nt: TGCGCCAGCAGCTTGGAGGACATGAACACCGGGGAGCTGTTTTTT
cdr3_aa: CASSLEDMNTGELFF

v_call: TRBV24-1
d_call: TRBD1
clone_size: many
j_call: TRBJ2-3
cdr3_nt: TGTGCCACCAGTGAGGAGACAGGGCGTGTAGATACGCAGTATTTT
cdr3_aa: CATSEETGRVDTQYF